The sequence of this TCR beta chain was determined in a study of T-cell memory formation after mild COVID-19. Ten or more counts support this clonotype. Germline V lookup: CDR1 SGHRS, CDR2 YFSETQ. The germline V and J ends were trimmed by 0 bases and 7 bases, with 8 bases remaining between them. The CDR3 is 14 residues long. TCRdb reprocessed the 5' RACE reads with MiXCR, giving one entry per CDR3 protein. This table has under 35,000 distinct CDR3 sequences, approximately 21% appearing once. Sequenced input: PBMCs or a T cell subset sorted from them (not recorded which). This sequence was found in an adult who had mild COVID-19 (a few samples of this study predate the infection). Cell type and time point are not known. The chain joins TRBV5-1 to TRBJ2-6; D possibly corresponds to TRBD1 (6 bases). The CDR3, as DNA: TGCGCCAGCAGCTTGGAAGGGGGTGCCAACGTCCTGACTTTC. Encoded protein: CASSLEGGANVLTF.